The 12 T cell receptor beta chains in this list originate from one sample, sequenced in a study of human T cells and chemical hapten exposure. Time point defined: patch test 1, 2 weeks after DPC sensitization. Treatment indicated: therapeutic diphenylcyclopropenone sensitization with weekly scalp DPC. TCRdb used MiXCR to reprocess the RACE reads, holding one entry per CDR3 protein. The sample comprises approximately 100,000 distinct CDR3 sequences, 11% of which are singletons, and under 4.5% rests with the top ten. Sequencing was performed on whole blood, taken in connection with sensitization to the hapten diphenylcyclopropenone (DPC). The receptors were gathered from a middle-aged woman with alopecia areata. Some clones in this sample may be carry-over from other donors' samples.

The chain has TRBV7-8 and TRBJ1-6; maybe TRBD1 (5 bases). The CDR3 sequence is 14 residues long. CDR1 is SGHVS and CDR2 is FQNEAQ in the germline V gene. V was clipped by 1 base and J by 9 bases, with 10 bases between them. CDR3 in amino acids: CASSLGRGISPLHF. The CDR3 DNA is TGTGCCAGCAGCTTAGGGCGGGGGATTTCACCCCTCCACTTT.

A few counts support this clonotype. The chain carries TRBV14 and TRBJ2-1, with TRBD2 as a possible D gene (6 bases). V was cut by 3 bases and J by 4 bases, with 10 bases left in between. Looked up from germline, CDR1 is SGHDN and CDR2 is FVKESK. The CDR3 spans 14 residues. The CDR3 reads CASSHMTSYNEQFF. The CDR3 bases are TGTGCCAGCAGCCATATGACTAGTTACAATGAGCAGTTCTTC.

CDR3 nucleotides: TGTGCCAGCCAAGACAGGGTTCCCTACAATGAGCAGTTCTTC. Its protein product is CASQDRVPYNEQFF. The genes are TRBV2 and TRBJ2-1; TRBD1 agrees at 7 bases. CDR3 length: 14 residues. Unmatched junction bases numbered 6, after V lost 8 bases and J lost 2 bases. CDR1 is SNHLY, CDR2 FYNNEI, per germline.

This clonotype has only a few counts. This chain connects TRBV6-2 or TRBV6-3 to TRBJ2-7; possible D gene TRBD2, 6 bases. Germline CDR1 reads MNHEY; CDR2 reads SVGEGT. V was shortened by 5 bases and J by 1 base, with 15 bases between the two germline ends. The CDR3 has 15 residues. The CDR3 DNA reads as TGTGCCAGCAGTCTATCCGGGACTTCATCCTACGAGCAGTACTTC. Translating it yields CASSLSGTSSYEQYF.

This chain uses TRBV19 with TRBJ1-5, with a possible D match to TRBD1 (6 bases). There are 16 residues in the CDR3. The ends were cut back, 1 base at V and 0 bases at J, with 10 bases in the middle. Germline loops: CDR1 LNHDA, CDR2 SQIVND (reference sequence). CDR3: CASSIGGPDSNQPQHF. As DNA, the CDR3 is TGTGCCAGTAGTATAGGGGGGCCCGATAGCAATCAGCCCCAGCATTTT. The entire variable domain, with the rest obtained from reference TRBV19 and TRBJ1-5, is as follows: DGGITQSPKYLFRKEGQNVTLSCEQNLNHDAMYWYRQDPGQGLRLIYYSQIVNDFQKGDIAEGYSVSREKKESFPLTVTSAQKNPTAFYLCASSIGGPDSNQPQHFGDGTRLSIL.

The J gene is TRBJ2-7, the V gene TRBV18, with TRBD1 matching over 7 bases. With 4 bases clipped from V and 4 bases from J, the junction kept 7 bases outside the gene matches. Germline CDR1 reads KGHSH; CDR2 reads LQKENI. This CDR3 spans 14 amino acids. The CDR3 region is CASSLRDSGYEQYF. CDR3 nucleotides: TGTGCCAGCTCACTCCGGGACAGTGGGTACGAGCAGTACTTC.

This clonotype came up a few times. The J gene is TRBJ1-1, the V gene TRBV19, with TRBD1 matching 8 bases. CDR1 and CDR2 from the germline V gene are LNHDA and SQIVND (reference sequence). The V and J ends lost 5 bases and 1 base, in that order; junction bases with no gene match: 12. The CDR3 totals 17 residues. The CDR3 DNA reads as TGTGCCAGTAGTCCTTTGGACAGGGAGTTCGGGAACACTGAAGCTTTCTTT. Protein sequence: CASSPLDREFGNTEAFF.

This chain connects TRBV14 to TRBJ2-3, with D perhaps matching TRBD1 or TRBD2 (6 bases each). Germline CDR1 SGHDN, CDR2 FVKESK. The CDR3 extends over 14 amino acids. The V end was cut by 0 bases, the J end by 3 bases, with 7 bases between. This chain's CDR3 is CASSQEGGTDTQYF. The CDR3 bases are TGTGCCAGCAGCCAAGAAGGGGGGACAGATACGCAGTATTTT.

The chain combines TRBV3-1 with TRBJ2-7; D is possibly TRBD1 (6 bases). This CDR3 region has 14 residues. V shed 0 bases and J shed 6 bases, with 12 bases lying between them. Germline CDR1 is LGHDT and CDR2 is YNNKEL (reference sequence). DNA for the CDR3: TGTGCCAGCAGCCAAGATAGGGGGTTCTCCGAGCAGTACTTC. It specifies CASSQDRGFSEQYF.

The chain links TRBV2 to TRBJ2-2; D uncertain. The V gene's germline CDR1 is SNHLY and CDR2 FYNNEI. The V end was cut by 7 bases, the J end by 6 bases, with 18 bases between. The CDR3 consists of 15 residues. CDR3 in amino acids: CASISAAPAAGELFF. The DNA of the CDR3 is TGTGCCAGCATTTCGGCGGCACCTGCGGCCGGGGAGCTGTTTTTT.

For this clonotype: Sequence at one end of the junction differs from germline and may be a read error. CDR3 nucleotides: TGTGCCAGCAGCCAAGATTCCAGACAGGGGGAGAGCTTC. Encoded protein: CASSQDSRQGESF. The rearrangement links TRBV4-2 to TRBJ1-2; 9 bases are a match to TRBD1. CDR1 LGHNA and CDR2 YNFKEQ come from the germline V gene. The CDR3 extends over 13 amino acids.

This clonotype was seen ten or more times. The chain couples TRBV20-1 to TRBJ2-1; 16 nucleotides match TRBD2. The ends lost 3 bases at V and 8 bases at J; junction bases unmatched: 4. The germline CDR1 and CDR2 sequences are DFQATT and SNEGSKA (reference sequence). CDR3 size: 15 residues. Here the CDR3 DNA reads TGCAGTGCTAGGGGGACTAGCGGGAGGGCCCATGAGCAGTTCTTC. Encoded protein: CSARGTSGRAHEQFF.